This T cell receptor (beta chain) was found in a study of cytomegalovirus exposure and HLA in healthy donors. Study summary: Most donors, about 82% of 350 to 450 genotyped, fell in the Caucasian-associated ancestry cluster.

The CDR3 covers 17 residues. Losses at the gene ends were 2 bases for V and 0 bases for J; bases not matched to a gene: 8. The V gene's germline CDR1 is KGHSH and CDR2 LQKENI. PCR amplification relied on 60 Vbeta primers (plus 13 Jbeta primers). The protocol was immunoSEQ multiplex PCR, while the TCRdb copy is restricted to in-frame clones and leaves out a portion. The table records around 220,000 clones, approximately 80% of them present only once. This TCR came from a girl aged 10 to 17 in good health and CMV-seronegative. Sequencing was carried out using PBMCs. V usage is TRBV18 and J usage is TRBJ1-1, with 8 bases matching TRBD1. CDR3 bases: TGTGCCAGCTCACCAAATATGGGGACAGGAATGAACACTGAAGCTTTCTTT. It yields the protein CASSPNMGTGMNTEAFF. Together with reference TRBV18 and TRBJ1-1, the CDR3 gives the full variable domain: NAGVMQNPRHLVRRRGQEARLRCSPMKGHSHVYWYRQLPEEGLKFMVYLQKENIIDESGMPKERFSAEFPKEGPSILRIQQVVRGDSAAYFCASSPNMGTGMNTEAFFGQGTRLTVV.